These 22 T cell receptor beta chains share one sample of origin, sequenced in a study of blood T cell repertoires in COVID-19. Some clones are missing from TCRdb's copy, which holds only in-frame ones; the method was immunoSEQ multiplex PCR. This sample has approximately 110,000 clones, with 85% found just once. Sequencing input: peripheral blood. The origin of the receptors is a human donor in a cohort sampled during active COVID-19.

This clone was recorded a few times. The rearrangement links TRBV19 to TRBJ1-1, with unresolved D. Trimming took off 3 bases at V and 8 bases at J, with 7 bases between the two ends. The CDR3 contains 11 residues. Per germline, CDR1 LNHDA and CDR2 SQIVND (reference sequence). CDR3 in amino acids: CASSMWREAFF. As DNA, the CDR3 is TGTGCCAGTAGTATGTGGAGGGAAGCTTTCTTT.

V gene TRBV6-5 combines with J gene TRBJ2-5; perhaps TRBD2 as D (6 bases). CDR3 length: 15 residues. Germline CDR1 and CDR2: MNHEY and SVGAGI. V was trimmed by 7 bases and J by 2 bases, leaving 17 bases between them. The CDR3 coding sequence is TGTGCCAGCACCCTGAGGGGAGGAAGGCAAGAGACCCAGTACTTC. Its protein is CASTLRGGRQETQYF.

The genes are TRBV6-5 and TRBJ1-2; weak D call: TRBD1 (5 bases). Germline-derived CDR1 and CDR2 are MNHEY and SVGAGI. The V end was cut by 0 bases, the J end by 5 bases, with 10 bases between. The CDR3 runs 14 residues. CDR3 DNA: TGTGCCAGCAGTTACTCGAACAGGCGGTATGGCTACACCTTC. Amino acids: CASSYSNRRYGYTF.

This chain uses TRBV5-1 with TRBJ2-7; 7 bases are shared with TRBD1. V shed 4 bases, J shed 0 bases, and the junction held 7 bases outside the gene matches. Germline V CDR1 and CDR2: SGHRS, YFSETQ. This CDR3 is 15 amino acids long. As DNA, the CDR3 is TGCGCCAGCAGCCTACACAGGGGCCTCTCCTACGAGCAGTACTTC. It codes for CASSLHRGLSYEQYF.

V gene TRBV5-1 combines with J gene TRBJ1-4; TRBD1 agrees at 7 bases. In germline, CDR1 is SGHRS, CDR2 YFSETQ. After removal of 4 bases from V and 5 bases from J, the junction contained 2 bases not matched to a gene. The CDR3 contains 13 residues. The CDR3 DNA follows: TGCGCCAGCAGCCGGGACAGAAATGAAAAACTGTTTTTT. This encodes CASSRDRNEKLFF.

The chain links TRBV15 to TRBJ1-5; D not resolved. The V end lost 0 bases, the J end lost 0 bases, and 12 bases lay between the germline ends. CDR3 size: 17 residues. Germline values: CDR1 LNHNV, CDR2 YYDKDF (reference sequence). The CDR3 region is CATSRDRTDYSNQPQHF. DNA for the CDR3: TGTGCCACCAGCAGAGATCGGACGGACTATAGCAATCAGCCCCAGCATTTT. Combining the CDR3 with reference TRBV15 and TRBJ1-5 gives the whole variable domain DAMVIQNPRYQVTQFGKPVTLSCSQTLNHNVMYWYQQKSSQAPKLLFHYYDKDFNNEADTPDNFQSRRPNTSFCFLDIRSPGLGDTAMYLCATSRDRTDYSNQPQHFGDGTRLSIL.

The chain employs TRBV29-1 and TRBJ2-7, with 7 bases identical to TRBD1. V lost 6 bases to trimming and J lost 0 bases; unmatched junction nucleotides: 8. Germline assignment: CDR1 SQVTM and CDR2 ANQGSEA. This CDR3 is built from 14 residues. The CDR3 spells CSVVSTGFSYEQYF. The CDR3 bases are TGCAGCGTCGTATCGACAGGGTTCTCCTACGAGCAGTACTTC.

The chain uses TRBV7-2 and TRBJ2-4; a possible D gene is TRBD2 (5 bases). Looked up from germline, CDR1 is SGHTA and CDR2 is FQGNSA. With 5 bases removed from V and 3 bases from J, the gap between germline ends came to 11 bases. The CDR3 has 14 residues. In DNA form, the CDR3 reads TGTGCCAGCAGCCCCGGGATCGGCAAAAACATTCAGTACTTC. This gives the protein CASSPGIGKNIQYF.

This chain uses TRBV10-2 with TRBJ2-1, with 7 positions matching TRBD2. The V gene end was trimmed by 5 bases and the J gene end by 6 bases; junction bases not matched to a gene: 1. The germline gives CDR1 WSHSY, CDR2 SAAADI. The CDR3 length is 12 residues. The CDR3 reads CASSWGGNEQFF. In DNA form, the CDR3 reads TGCGCCAGCAGTTGGGGGGGCAATGAGCAGTTCTTC.

CDR3 DNA: TGTGCCAGCAGCCGGAGAAGTTATGGCTACACCTTC. Its protein is CASSRRSYGYTF. V and J are TRBV3-1 (or the pseudogene TRBV3-2) and TRBJ1-2; no clear D. Germline V CDR1 and CDR2: LGHDT, YNNKEL (reference sequence). The V and J ends lost 4 bases and 5 bases respectively, with 8 bases between them. This CDR3 is built from 12 residues.

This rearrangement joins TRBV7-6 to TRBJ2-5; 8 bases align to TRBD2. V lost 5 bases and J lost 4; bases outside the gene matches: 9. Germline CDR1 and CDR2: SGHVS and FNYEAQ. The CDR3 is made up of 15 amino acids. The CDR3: CASSPGGGDGETQYF. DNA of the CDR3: TGTGCCAGCAGCCCCGGGGGGGGTGATGGAGAGACCCAGTACTTC.

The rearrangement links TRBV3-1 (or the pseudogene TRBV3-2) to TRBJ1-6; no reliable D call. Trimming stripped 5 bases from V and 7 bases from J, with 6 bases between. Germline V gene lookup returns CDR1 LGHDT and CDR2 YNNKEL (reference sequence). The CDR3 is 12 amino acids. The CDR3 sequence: CASSARNSPLHF. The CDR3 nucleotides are TGTGCCAGCAGCGCTAGGAATTCACCCCTCCACTTT.

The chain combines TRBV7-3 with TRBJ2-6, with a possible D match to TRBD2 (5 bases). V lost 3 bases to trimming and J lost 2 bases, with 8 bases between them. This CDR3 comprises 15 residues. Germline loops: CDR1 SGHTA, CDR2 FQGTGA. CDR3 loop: CASSLGGPGANVLTF. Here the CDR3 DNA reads TGTGCCAGCAGCTTGGGCGGGCCTGGGGCCAACGTCCTGACTTTC.

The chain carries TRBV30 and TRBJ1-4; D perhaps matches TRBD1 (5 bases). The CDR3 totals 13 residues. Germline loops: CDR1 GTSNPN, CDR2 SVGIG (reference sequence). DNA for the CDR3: TGTGCGGGGGGTAAGGGGCGGGATGAAAAACTGTTTTTT. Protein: CAGGKGRDEKLFF.

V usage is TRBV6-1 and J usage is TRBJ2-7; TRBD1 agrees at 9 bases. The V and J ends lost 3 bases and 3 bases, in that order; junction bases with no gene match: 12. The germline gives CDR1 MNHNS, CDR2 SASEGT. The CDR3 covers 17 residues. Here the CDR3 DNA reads TGTGCCAGCAGTGATGTCATAAGACAGGGGGTGAGCTACGAGCAGTACTTC. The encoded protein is CASSDVIRQGVSYEQYF.

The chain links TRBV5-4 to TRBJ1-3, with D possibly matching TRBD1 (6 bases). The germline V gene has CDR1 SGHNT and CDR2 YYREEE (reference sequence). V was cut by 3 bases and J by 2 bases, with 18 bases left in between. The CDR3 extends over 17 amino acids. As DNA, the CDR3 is TGTGCCAGCAGCTCTTCGACCGACAGGACACCTGGAAACACCATATATTTT. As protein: CASSSSTDRTPGNTIYF.

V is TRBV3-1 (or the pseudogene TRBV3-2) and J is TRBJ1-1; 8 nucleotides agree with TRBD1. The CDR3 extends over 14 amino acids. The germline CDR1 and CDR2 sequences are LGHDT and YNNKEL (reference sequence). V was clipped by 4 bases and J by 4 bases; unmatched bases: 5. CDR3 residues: CASSPLGQGTEAFF. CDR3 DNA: TGTGCCAGCAGCCCGCTCGGACAGGGCACTGAAGCTTTCTTT.

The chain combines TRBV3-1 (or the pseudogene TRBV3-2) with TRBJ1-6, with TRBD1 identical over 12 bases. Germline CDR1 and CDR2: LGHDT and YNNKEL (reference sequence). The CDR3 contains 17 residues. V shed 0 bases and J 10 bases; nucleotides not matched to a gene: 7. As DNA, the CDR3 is TGTGCCAGCAGCCAAGATTGGGGACAGGGGGCAAGATCACCCCTCCACTTT. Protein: CASSQDWGQGARSPLHF.

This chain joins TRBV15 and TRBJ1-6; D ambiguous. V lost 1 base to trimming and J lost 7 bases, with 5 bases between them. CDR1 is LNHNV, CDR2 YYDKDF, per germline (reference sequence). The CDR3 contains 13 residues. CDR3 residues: CATSRVGNSPLHF. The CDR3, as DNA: TGTGCCACCAGCAGAGTGGGCAATTCACCCCTCCACTTT.

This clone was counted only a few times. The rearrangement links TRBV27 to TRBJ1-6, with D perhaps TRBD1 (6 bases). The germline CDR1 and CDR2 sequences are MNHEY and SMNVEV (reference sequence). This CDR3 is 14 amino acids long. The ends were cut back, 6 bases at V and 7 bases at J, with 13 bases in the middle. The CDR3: CASRSQGWNSPLHF. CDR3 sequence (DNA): TGTGCCAGCAGGTCACAGGGTTGGAATTCACCCCTCCACTTT.

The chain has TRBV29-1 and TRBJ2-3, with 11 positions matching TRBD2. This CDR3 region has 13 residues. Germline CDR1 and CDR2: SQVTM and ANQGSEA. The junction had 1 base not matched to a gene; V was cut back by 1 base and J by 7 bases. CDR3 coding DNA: TGCAGCGTTGAAGTAGCGGGGGGGAATACGCAGTATTTT. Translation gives CSVEVAGGNTQYF.

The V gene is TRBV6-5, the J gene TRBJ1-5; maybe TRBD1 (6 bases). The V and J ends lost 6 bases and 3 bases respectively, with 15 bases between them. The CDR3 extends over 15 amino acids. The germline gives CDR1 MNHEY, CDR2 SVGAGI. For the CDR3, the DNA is TGTGCCAGCAGACGGGGGGCGGGGCACAATCAGCCCCAGCATTTT. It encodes CASRRGAGHNQPQHF.